A single sample is the source of the 9 T cell receptor beta chains below, sequenced in a study of T cells in Graves' hyperthyroidism and ophthalmopathy. The investigators amplified TCR beta CDR3 regions from RNA transcripts. With the HTBI primer set, the TCR CDR3 went through a first round of RT-PCR. Using its own MiXCR run on the multiplex PCR reads, TCRdb lists one record per CDR3 protein. The data contain fewer than 750,000 distinct CDR3 sequences, roughly 15% of them seen just once; the ten biggest clones take up 4% to 5.5%. Source material: blood. The origin of the receptors is a woman in her thirties or forties with Graves' ophthalmopathy.

This clonotype was counted many times. V and J are TRBV6-4 and TRBJ1-5, with 8 bases fitting TRBD1. In germline, CDR1 is MRHNA, CDR2 SNTAGT. The CDR3 length is 16 residues. Trimming cost V 3 bases and J 4 bases; bases outside gene matches: 8. The DNA of the CDR3 is TGTGCCAGCAGTGATGCGAGGACAGGGCCGAATCAGCCCCAGCATTTT. Amino acid sequence: CASSDARTGPNQPQHF.

This clonotype was picked up many times. The chain recombines TRBV7-2 with TRBJ2-3; 7 bases fit TRBD2. CDR1 SGHTA and CDR2 FQGNSA come from the germline V gene. This CDR3 has 15 amino acids. The ends lost 0 bases at V and 6 bases at J; junction bases unmatched: 6. In DNA form, the CDR3 reads TGTGCCAGCAGCTTAGCGGGAGGGCCCACGGATACGCAGTATTTT. Its protein is CASSLAGGPTDTQYF.

This clonotype has ten or more counts. The rearrangement links TRBV12-3 or TRBV12-4 to TRBJ2-7, with 9 bases aligning to TRBD2. V dropped 6 bases and J dropped 6; count of bases not matched to a gene: 9. The CDR3 is made up of 14 amino acids. The CDR3 region is CASRVSGSGVEQYF. The DNA for the CDR3 is TGTGCCAGCAGAGTTAGCGGGAGCGGGGTCGAGCAGTACTTC.

This clonotype was observed at least ten times. The chain recombines TRBV9 with TRBJ1-5; a possible D gene is TRBD1 (5 bases). There are 14 residues in the CDR3. Trimming cost V 1 base and J 5 bases, with 10 bases left between them. Germline lookup yields CDR1 SGDLS and CDR2 YYNGEE. Here the CDR3 DNA reads TGTGCCAGCAGCGTATCCCCAGGGTATCAGCCCCAGCATTTT. Encoded protein: CASSVSPGYQPQHF.

This clonotype was seen at least ten times. V gene TRBV11-2 combines with J gene TRBJ2-7, with a weak D call TRBD1 (6 bases). The V and J ends lost 6 bases and 3 bases respectively, with 12 bases between them. This CDR3 is 13 amino acids long. Germline values: CDR1 SGHAT, CDR2 FQNNGV. The CDR3 nucleotides read TGTGCCAGCAGACAGGGAGTACGCTACGAGCAGTACTTC. This codes for CASRQGVRYEQYF.

This clonotype was counted ten times or more. The CDR3 sequence is CSVGTSGNTIYF. For the CDR3, the DNA is TGCAGCGTGGGGACCTCTGGAAACACCATATATTTT. This chain links TRBV29-1 with TRBJ1-3; D perhaps matches TRBD1 (5 bases). CDR3 length equals 12 residues. The germline V gene encodes CDR1 SQVTM and CDR2 ANQGSEA. Trimming removed 6 bases at V and 0 bases at J, with 6 bases between.

Notes on this clonotype: A much larger clone is a single base away; this may be a read error. The chain recombines TRBV11-1 with TRBJ2-7; the D gene is possibly TRBD2 (5 bases). Per germline, CDR1 SGHAT and CDR2 FQDESV (reference sequence). The CDR3 sequence is 13 residues long. The CDR3 DNA follows: TGTGTCAGCAGCTTAAGCGGAGCCTACGAGCAGTACTTC. Residues: CVSSLSGAYEQYF. Full variable domain (remainder filled in from reference TRBV11-1 and TRBJ2-7): EAEVAQSPRYKITEKSQAVAFWCDPISGHATLYWYRQILGQGPELLVQFQDESVVDDSQLPKDRFSAERLKGVDSTLKIQPAELGDSAMYLCVSSLSGAYEQYFGPGTRLTVT.

The chain is built from TRBV18 and TRBJ1-2; TRBD1 matches at 8 bases. The trim removed 5 bases at V and 2 bases at J, leaving 4 bases unmatched. CDR1 is KGHSH and CDR2 is LQKENI in the germline V gene. There are 14 residues in the CDR3. The CDR3 region is CASSWDRSNYGYTF. The CDR3 bases are TGTGCCAGCTCATGGGACAGGAGCAACTATGGCTACACCTTC.

This clonotype turned up a few times. V gene TRBV2 combines with J gene TRBJ1-2; 7 bases align to TRBD1. The CDR3 is 15 residues long. With V trimmed by 2 bases and J by 2 bases, 5 bases remained unmatched. Germline V lookup: CDR1 SNHLY, CDR2 FYNNEI. The CDR3 loop reads CASSEQGGKNYGYTF. The DNA for the CDR3 is TGTGCCAGCAGTGAACAGGGGGGGAAGAACTATGGCTACACCTTC.